This T cell receptor beta chain derives from a study of spatial heterogeneity in lung cancer. The CDR3 is made up of 17 amino acids. Trimming at V came to 6 bases and at J to 0 bases, leaving 3 bases not matched to a gene. Germline CDR1 and CDR2: MDHEN and SYDVKM. This clonotype was seen many times. TCRdb reprocessed the 5' RACE reads via MiXCR and lists one record per CDR3 protein. The sample lists more than 50,000 distinct CDR3 sequences, roughly 6.5% occurring once. Time point denoted: sample taken at primary tumor resection. From tumor, nontumor lung or frozen PBMC, whole RNA was taken unsorted for sequencing. A total of around 76 untreated early-stage non-small cell lung cancer patients served as donors.

The sample here was PBMCs, taken at surgery. The chain has TRBV28 and TRBJ2-2, with TRBD2 matching over 14 bases. This receptor was obtained from a female donor with early-stage non-small cell lung cancer. CDR3 DNA: TGTGCCAGCAGAGGACTAGCGGGGGGCGCGAACACCGGGGAGCTGTTTTTT. Its protein product is CASRGLAGGANTGELFF. The variable domain in full, with the rest retrieved from reference TRBV28 and TRBJ2-2, is DVKVTQSSRYLVKRTGEKVFLECVQDMDHENMFWYRQDPGLGLRLIYFSYDVKMKEKGDIPEGYSVSREKKERFSLILESASTNQTSMYLCASRGLAGGANTGELFFGEGSRLTVL.